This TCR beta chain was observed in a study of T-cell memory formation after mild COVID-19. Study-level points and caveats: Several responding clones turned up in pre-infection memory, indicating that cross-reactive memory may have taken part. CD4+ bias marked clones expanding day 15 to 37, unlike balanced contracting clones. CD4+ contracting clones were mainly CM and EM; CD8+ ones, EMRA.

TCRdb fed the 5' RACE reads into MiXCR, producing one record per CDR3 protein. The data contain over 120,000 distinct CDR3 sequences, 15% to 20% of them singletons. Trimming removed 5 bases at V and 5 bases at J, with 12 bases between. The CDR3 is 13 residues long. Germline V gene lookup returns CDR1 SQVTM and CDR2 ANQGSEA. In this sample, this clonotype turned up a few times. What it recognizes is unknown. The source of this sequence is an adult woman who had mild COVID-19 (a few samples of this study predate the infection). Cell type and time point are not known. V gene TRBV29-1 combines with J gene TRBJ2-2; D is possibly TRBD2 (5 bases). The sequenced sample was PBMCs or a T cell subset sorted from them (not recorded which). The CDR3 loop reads CSVMRDRTGELFF. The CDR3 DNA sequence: TGCAGCGTTATGAGGGATCGGACCGGGGAGCTGTTTTTT.